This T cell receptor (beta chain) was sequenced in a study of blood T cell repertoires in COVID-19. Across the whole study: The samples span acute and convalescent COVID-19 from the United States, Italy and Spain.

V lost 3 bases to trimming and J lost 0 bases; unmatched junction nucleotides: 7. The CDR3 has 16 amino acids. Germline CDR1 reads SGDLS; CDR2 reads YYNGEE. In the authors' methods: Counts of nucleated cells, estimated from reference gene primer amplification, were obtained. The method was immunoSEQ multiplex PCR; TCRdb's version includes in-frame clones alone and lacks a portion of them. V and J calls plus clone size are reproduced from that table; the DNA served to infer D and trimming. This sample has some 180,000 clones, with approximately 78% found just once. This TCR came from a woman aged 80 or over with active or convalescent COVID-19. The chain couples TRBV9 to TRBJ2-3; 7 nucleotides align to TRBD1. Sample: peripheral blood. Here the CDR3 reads CASSARQGWSTDTQYF. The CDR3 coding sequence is TGTGCCAGCAGCGCCCGACAGGGTTGGAGCACAGATACGCAGTATTTT.